This T cell receptor (beta chain) was observed in a study of naive and memory T cell subsets. Four PCR rounds used nested alpha and beta constant region primers plus the SP2 primer. Blood and skin TCR RNA was reverse transcribed with alpha and beta constant primers. Via MiXCR, TCRdb re-called the UMI-ligation and nested PCR reads, giving one row per CDR3 protein. The sample lists 30,000 to 35,000 distinct CDR3 sequences, more than 6.5% occurring once. Study-wide results and limits: Far more TCRs reportedly came from tuberculin skin test site biopsies.

Remarks on this clonotype: Its target is unknown.

Germline V gene data show CDR1 as SGHDT and CDR2 as YYEEEE. The CDR3 loop spans 11 amino acids. V lost 6 bases and J lost 4; bases outside the gene matches: 1. Treatment denoted: skin biopsy from PPD injection site in Mantoux-positive individual. TCR cDNA received a 3' ligated oligonucleotide that carried a UMI. Unsorted total RNA, roughly 1 to 1,100 ng, was DNase treated before reverse transcription. This sequence joins TRBV5-6 and TRBJ2-7; 7 nucleotides line up with TRBD1. This TCR came from an adult in good health. Sample: skin, taken from a tuberculin skin test site. The CDR3 loop is CASKDRYEQYF. The CDR3 bases are TGTGCCAGCAAGGACAGGTACGAGCAGTACTTC.